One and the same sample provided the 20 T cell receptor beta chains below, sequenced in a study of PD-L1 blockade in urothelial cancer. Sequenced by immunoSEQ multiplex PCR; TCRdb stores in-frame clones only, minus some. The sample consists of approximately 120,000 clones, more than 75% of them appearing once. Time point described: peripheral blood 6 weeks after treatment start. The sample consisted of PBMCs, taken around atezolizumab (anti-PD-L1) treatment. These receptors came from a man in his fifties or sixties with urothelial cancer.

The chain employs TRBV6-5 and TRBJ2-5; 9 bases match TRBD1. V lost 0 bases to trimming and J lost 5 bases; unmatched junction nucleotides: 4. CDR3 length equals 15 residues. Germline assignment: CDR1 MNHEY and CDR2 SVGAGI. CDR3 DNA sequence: TGTGCCAGCAGTTACTCGGACAGGGGTAGGGAGACCCAGTACTTC. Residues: CASSYSDRGRETQYF.

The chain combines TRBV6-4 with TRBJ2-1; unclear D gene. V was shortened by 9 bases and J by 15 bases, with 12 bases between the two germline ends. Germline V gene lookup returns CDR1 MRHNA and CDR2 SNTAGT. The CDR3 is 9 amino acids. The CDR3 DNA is TGTGCCAGAAGACTCCCTCTGTTCTTC. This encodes CARRLPLFF.

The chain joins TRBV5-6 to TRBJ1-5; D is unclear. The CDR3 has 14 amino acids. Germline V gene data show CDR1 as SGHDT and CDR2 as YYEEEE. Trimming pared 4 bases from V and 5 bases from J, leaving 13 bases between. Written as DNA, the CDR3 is TGTGCCAGCAGCCACGCGAGTTTCGATCAGCCCCAGCATTTT. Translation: CASSHASFDQPQHF.

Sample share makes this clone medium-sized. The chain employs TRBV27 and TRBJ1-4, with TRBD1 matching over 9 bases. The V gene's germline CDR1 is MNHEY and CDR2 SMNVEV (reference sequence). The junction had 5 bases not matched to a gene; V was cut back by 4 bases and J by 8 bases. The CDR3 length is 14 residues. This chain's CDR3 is CASSYGQGWEKLFF. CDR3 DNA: TGTGCCAGCAGTTACGGACAGGGGTGGGAAAAACTGTTTTTT.

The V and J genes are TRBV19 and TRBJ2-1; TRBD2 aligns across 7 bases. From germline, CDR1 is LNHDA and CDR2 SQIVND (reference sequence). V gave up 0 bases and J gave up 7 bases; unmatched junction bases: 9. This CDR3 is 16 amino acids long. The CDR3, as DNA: TGTGCCAGTAGTATAGAGTCACTAGCGATTAGAAATGAGCAGTTCTTC. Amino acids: CASSIESLAIRNEQFF.

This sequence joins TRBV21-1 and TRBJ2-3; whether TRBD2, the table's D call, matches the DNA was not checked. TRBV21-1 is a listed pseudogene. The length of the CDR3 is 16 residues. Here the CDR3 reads CASSKGLGLATDTQYF. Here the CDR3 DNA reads TGTGCCAGCAGCAAAGGACTAGGACTAGCGACAGATACGCAGTATTTT.

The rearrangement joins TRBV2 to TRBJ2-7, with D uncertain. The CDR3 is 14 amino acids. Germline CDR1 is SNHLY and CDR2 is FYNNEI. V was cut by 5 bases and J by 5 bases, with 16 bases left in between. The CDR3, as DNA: TGTGCCAGCAGTTCCTCCTTGCGCCCTCACGAGCAGTACTTC. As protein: CASSSSLRPHEQYF.

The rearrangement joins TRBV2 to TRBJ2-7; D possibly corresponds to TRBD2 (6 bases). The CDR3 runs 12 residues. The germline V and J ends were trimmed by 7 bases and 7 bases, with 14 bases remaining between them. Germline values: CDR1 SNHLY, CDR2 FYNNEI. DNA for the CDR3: TGTGCCAGCAACCTGGATCGGGGGGAGCAGTACTTC. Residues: CASNLDRGEQYF. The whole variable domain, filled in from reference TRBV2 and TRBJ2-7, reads EPEVTQTPSHQVTQMGQEVILRCVPISNHLYFYWYRQILGQKVEFLVSFYNNEISEKSEIFDDQFSVERPDGSNFTLKIRSTKLEDSAMYFCASNLDRGEQYFGPGTRLTVT.

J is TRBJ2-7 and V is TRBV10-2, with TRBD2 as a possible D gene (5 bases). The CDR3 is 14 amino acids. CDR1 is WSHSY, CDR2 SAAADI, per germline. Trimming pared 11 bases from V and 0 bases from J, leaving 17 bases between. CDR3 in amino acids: CAAGKGPPSYEQYF. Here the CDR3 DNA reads TGCGCCGCGGGCAAAGGACCTCCCTCCTACGAGCAGTACTTC.

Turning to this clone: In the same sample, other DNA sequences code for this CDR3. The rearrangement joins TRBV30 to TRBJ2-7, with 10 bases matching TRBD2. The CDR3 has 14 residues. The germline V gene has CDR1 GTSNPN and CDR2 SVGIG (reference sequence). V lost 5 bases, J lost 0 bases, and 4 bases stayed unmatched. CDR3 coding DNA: TGTGCCTGGGCCTGGACTAGCGGCTCCTACGAGCAGTACTTC. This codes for CAWAWTSGSYEQYF.

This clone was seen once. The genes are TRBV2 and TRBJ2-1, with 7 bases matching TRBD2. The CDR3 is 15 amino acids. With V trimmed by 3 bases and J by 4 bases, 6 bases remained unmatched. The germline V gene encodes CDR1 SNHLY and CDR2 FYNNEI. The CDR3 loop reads CASSDGTISYNEQFF. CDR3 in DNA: TGTGCCAGCAGTGACGGGACTATTTCATACAATGAGCAGTTCTTC.

Here the CDR3 DNA reads TGTGCCTTCAACCGGGGGGGGCCCTACGAGCAGTACTTC. Residues: CAFNRGGPYEQYF. The chain employs TRBV30 and TRBJ2-7; 8 nucleotides line up with TRBD2. Germline V gives CDR1 GTSNPN, CDR2 SVGIG (reference sequence). After removal of 7 bases from V and 2 bases from J, the junction contained 7 bases not matched to a gene. The CDR3 consists of 13 residues. The complete variable domain, with remaining parts taken from reference TRBV30 and TRBJ2-7, reads SQTIHQWPATLVQPVGSPLSLECTVEGTSNPNLYWYRQAAGRGLQLLFYSVGIGQISSEVPQNLSASRPQDRQFILSSKKLLLSDSGFYLCAFNRGGPYEQYFGPGTRLTVT.

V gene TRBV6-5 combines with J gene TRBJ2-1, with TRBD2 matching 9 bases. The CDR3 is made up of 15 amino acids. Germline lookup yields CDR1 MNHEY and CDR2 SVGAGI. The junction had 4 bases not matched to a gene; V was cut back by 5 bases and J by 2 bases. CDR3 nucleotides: TGTGCCAGCAGTATTAGCGGGGGTGCCTACAATGAGCAGTTCTTC. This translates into CASSISGGAYNEQFF.

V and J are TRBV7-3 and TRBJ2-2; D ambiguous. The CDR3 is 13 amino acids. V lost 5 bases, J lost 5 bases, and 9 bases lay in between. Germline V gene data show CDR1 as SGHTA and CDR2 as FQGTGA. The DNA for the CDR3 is TGTGCCAGCAGCCATGGCAGGACCGGGGAGCTGTTTTTT. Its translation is CASSHGRTGELFF.

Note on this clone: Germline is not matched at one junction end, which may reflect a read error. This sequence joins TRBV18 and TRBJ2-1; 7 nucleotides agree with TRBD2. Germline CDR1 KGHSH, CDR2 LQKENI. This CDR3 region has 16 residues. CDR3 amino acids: CASSPPGDYHYNEQFF. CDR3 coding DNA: TGTGCCAGCTCCCCACCTGGGGACTATCACTACAATGAGCAGTTCTTC. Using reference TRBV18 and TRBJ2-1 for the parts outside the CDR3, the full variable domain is NAGVMQNPRHLVRRRGQEARLRCSPMKGHSHVYWYRQLPEEGLKFMVYLQKENIIDESGMPKERFSAEFPKEGPSILRIQQVVRGDSAAYFCASSPPGDYHYNEQFFGPGTRLTVL.

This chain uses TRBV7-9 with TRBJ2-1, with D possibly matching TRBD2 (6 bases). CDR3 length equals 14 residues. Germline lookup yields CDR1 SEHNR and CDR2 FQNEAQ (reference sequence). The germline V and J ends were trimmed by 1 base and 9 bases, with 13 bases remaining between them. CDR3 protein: CASSLVAVSAEQFF. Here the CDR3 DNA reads TGTGCCAGCAGCTTAGTAGCGGTTTCGGCTGAGCAGTTCTTC.

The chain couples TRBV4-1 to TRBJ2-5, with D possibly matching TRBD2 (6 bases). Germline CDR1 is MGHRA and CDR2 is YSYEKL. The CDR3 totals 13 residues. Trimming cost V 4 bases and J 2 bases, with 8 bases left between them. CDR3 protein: CASSPLAQETQYF. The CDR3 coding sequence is TGCGCCAGCAGCCCCCTAGCGCAAGAGACCCAGTACTTC.

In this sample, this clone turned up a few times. The CDR3 protein is CASSPNPQGGGGYTF. The CDR3 nucleotides are TGTGCCAGCAGCCCAAACCCCCAGGGAGGGGGGGGCTACACCTTC. V usage is TRBV7-3 and J usage is TRBJ1-2, with D possibly being TRBD1 (6 bases). V was trimmed by 5 bases and J by 8 bases, leaving 21 bases between them. The CDR3 sequence is 15 residues long. Germline CDR1 and CDR2: SGHTA and FQGTGA.

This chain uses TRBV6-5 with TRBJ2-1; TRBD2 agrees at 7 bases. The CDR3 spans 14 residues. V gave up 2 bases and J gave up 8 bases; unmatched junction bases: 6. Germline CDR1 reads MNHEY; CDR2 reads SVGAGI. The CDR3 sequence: CASSYGRAFDEQFF. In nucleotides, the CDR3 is TGTGCCAGCAGTTACGGGAGGGCCTTCGATGAGCAGTTCTTC.

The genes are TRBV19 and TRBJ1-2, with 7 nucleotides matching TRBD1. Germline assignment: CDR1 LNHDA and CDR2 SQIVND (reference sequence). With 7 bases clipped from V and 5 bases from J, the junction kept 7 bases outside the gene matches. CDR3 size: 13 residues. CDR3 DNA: TGTGCCAGTAAACGGACAGGAGAGTATGGCTACACCTTC. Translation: CASKRTGEYGYTF.